This TCR beta chain was observed in a study of cytomegalovirus exposure and HLA in healthy donors. Details on this clone: The antigen remains undetermined.

The CDR3 has 15 amino acids. V lost 10 bases and J 0 bases, leaving 18 bases between the germline ends. Germline values: CDR1 MNHNS, CDR2 SASEGT. The assay was immunoSEQ multiplex PCR, and TCRdb's table has in-frame clones only and misses some. The repertoire includes 95,000 to 150,000 clones, 90% to 95% of them detected once, and roughly 1.2% sits in the top ten. Study-level findings and limits: Confirmation was obtained in vitro that a few CMV-associated chains are specific for CMV antigens. The classifier, whose performance was assessed in both the original and validation cohorts, reportedly diagnosed cytomegalovirus status with high specificity and sensitivity. The tendency of first-cohort TCR clusters to co-occur in the roughly 110 validation repertoires emerged from a later analysis.

The donors formed part of the approximately 120-subject validation cohort, distinct from the approximately 640-subject first cohort. Sequenced input: PBMCs. The rearrangement joins TRBV6-1 to TRBJ1-2, with D maybe TRBD1 (5 bases). This receptor was taken from a young woman in good health and CMV-seronegative. For the CDR3, the DNA is TGTGCCACCGAGGGAGGGGACCACCCTAACTATGGCTACACCTTC. Protein sequence: CATEGGDHPNYGYTF.